A single sample is the source of the 24 T cell receptor beta chains below, sequenced in a study of identical twins. TCRdb independently ran MiXCR on the 5' RACE reads; one entry per CDR3 protein. The sample contains 310,000 or so distinct CDR3 sequences, around 9.7% of which appear only once. This sample also appeared in a second study, on yellow fever vaccine responses in identical twins.

The sequencing sample was made of CD8+ T cells sorted from blood. These receptors all come from a woman between 18 and 29 years old in good health.

This sequence joins TRBV11-1 and TRBJ2-7; 7 nucleotides agree with TRBD1. Germline assignment: CDR1 SGHAT and CDR2 FQDESV (reference sequence). This CDR3 comprises 14 residues. Losses at the gene ends were 5 bases for V and 2 bases for J; bases not matched to a gene: 6. CDR3 in DNA: TGTGCCAGCAGCCCCGGGACAGAAACCTACGAGCAGTACTTC. Its protein product is CASSPGTETYEQYF.

V is TRBV5-6 and J is TRBJ2-3; TRBD1 matches 7 bases. The V gene end was trimmed by 4 bases and the J gene end by 5 bases; junction bases not matched to a gene: 7. This CDR3 has 14 residues. Germline V gene data show CDR1 as SGHDT and CDR2 as YYEEEE. The CDR3: CASSEGQVLDTQYF. The CDR3 coding sequence is TGTGCCAGCAGCGAAGGACAGGTTTTAGATACGCAGTATTTT.

This clonotype has just a few counts. J is TRBJ2-1 and V is TRBV27; unclear D gene. The length of the CDR3 is 15 residues. V lost 3 bases and J 1 base, leaving 10 bases between the germline ends. Germline V lookup: CDR1 MNHEY, CDR2 SMNVEV (reference sequence). The CDR3 here is CASSFRQPSYNEQFF. As DNA, the CDR3 is TGTGCCAGCAGTTTCCGGCAGCCATCCTACAATGAGCAGTTCTTC.

This rearrangement joins TRBV19 to TRBJ1-5; TRBD1 matches 7 bases. After removal of 5 bases from V and 1 base from J, the junction contained 8 bases not matched to a gene. This CDR3 region has 16 residues. Germline lookup yields CDR1 LNHDA and CDR2 SQIVND (reference sequence). The CDR3 sequence is CASSAMRQGSNQPQHF. CDR3 sequence (DNA): TGTGCCAGTAGTGCTATGAGACAGGGAAGCAATCAGCCCCAGCATTTT.

This clonotype has only a few counts. The rearrangement uses TRBV21-1 and TRBJ2-7; the listed D gene, TRBD2, was not tested against the DNA. TRBV21-1 is a pseudogene locus. The CDR3 contains 16 residues. This CDR3 is CASSKEAGSESYEQYF. CDR3 coding DNA: TGTGCCAGCAGCAAAGAGGCGGGCTCAGAGTCCTACGAGCAGTACTTC.

A few counts support this clonotype. The chain couples TRBV11-2 to TRBJ2-3; 8 bases are a match to TRBD1. The junction had 15 bases not matched to a gene; V was cut back by 3 bases and J by 4 bases. CDR1 is SGHAT, CDR2 FQNNGV, per germline. This CDR3 spans 18 amino acids. The CDR3 DNA reads TGTGCCAGCAGCTTGACTCTATCGGACAGGGAGGCGGCAGATACGCAGTATTTT. Its protein product is CASSLTLSDREAADTQYF.

This clonotype was recorded at least ten times. V usage is TRBV4-2 and J usage is TRBJ2-7, with D hard to call. The germline V and J ends were trimmed by 1 base and 3 bases, with 7 bases remaining between them. CDR1 and CDR2 (germline): LGHNA, YNFKEQ. The CDR3 loop spans 13 amino acids. CDR3 in DNA: TGTGCCAGCAGCCAAGGACTGGGCTACGAGCAGTACTTC. It is translated as CASSQGLGYEQYF.

The chain is built from TRBV6-1 and TRBJ1-5; D gene ambiguous. Trimming shortened V by 8 bases and J by 0 bases, and 14 bases separated the two germline ends. Germline V gene data show CDR1 as MNHNS and CDR2 as SASEGT. This CDR3 region has 15 residues. The CDR3 sequence is CASRAGGHSNQPQHF. The CDR3 DNA reads as TGTGCCAGCCGGGCAGGTGGGCATAGCAATCAGCCCCAGCATTTT.

The chain combines TRBV6-1 with TRBJ2-3; no reliable D call. Germline V lookup: CDR1 MNHNS, CDR2 SASEGT. The CDR3 length is 13 residues. V lost 8 bases and J 5 bases, leaving 14 bases between the germline ends. For the CDR3, the DNA is TGTGCCAGCGGCGGTAGGGTGGAAGATACGCAGTATTTT. Protein product: CASGGRVEDTQYF.

This clonotype was seen a few times. The J gene is TRBJ2-5, the V gene TRBV7-6; 8 positions match TRBD2. V trimming: 7 bases; J trimming: 0 bases; junction bases outside the gene matches: 16. This CDR3 spans 18 amino acids. The germline V gene has CDR1 SGHVS and CDR2 FNYEAQ. CDR3 bases: TGTGCCAGCACCTTTGGGTCGCCGCAGCGGGGGTACCAAGAGACCCAGTACTTC. Amino acid sequence: CASTFGSPQRGYQETQYF.

This chain joins TRBV6-5 and TRBJ2-7, with 12 bases aligning to TRBD2. CDR1 and CDR2 (germline): MNHEY, SVGAGI. The CDR3 contains 18 residues. J lost 3 bases, V lost 0 bases, and 9 bases had no gene match. This CDR3 is CASSYSPLTSGSYYEQYF. CDR3 coding DNA: TGTGCCAGCAGTTACTCGCCCTTGACTAGCGGGAGTTACTACGAGCAGTACTTC.

This sequence joins TRBV4-3 and TRBJ2-1; D remains ambiguous. CDR3 length: 15 residues. Trimming pared 2 bases from V and 3 bases from J, leaving 11 bases between. The germline gives CDR1 LGHNA, CDR2 YSLEER. The CDR3 DNA reads as TGCGCCAGCAGCCAATACTCGGGCAGCTACAATGAGCAGTTCTTC. It yields the protein CASSQYSGSYNEQFF.

The chain links TRBV9 to TRBJ1-2; D gene unclear. The CDR3 is made up of 13 amino acids. The V gene lost 8 bases and the J gene lost 5 bases, with 16 bases spanning the gap. Germline V lookup: CDR1 SGDLS, CDR2 YYNGEE. CDR3 nucleotide sequence: TGTGCCAGTTCTGCTGGGGAGGCTTATGGCTACACCTTC. Its protein is CASSAGEAYGYTF.

This clonotype showed up just a few times. The CDR3 DNA reads TGTGCCATCAGCCCAACACAGGGATTGGGCACAGATACGCAGTATTTT. Translating it yields CAISPTQGLGTDTQYF. The chain carries TRBV10-3 and TRBJ2-3; possible D gene TRBD1, 6 bases. CDR1 ENHRY and CDR2 SYGVKD come from the germline V gene. Deletions cut 6 bases from V and 1 base from J, with 17 bases between. The CDR3 covers 16 residues.

This clonotype was picked up one time. The chain is built from TRBV4-3 and TRBJ2-3, with 8 bases that match TRBD2. Per the germline V gene, CDR1 is LGHNA and CDR2 is YSLEER. The CDR3 runs to 16 residues. With 0 bases clipped from V and 6 bases from J, the junction kept 8 bases outside the gene matches. The CDR3 DNA follows: TGCGCCAGCAGCCAAGAGCGGACTAGCTTTGGGGATACGCAGTATTTT. Protein: CASSQERTSFGDTQYF.

This clonotype was detected a few times. V is TRBV5-6 and J is TRBJ2-2; 8 nucleotides match TRBD1. Germline assignment: CDR1 SGHDT and CDR2 YYEEEE. Losses at the gene ends were 2 bases for V and 3 bases for J; bases not matched to a gene: 6. This CDR3 contains 16 residues. The CDR3 spells CASSFRTGLDTGELFF. The DNA for the CDR3 is TGTGCCAGCAGCTTTCGGACAGGGCTCGACACCGGGGAGCTGTTTTTT.

This clonotype was seen ten or more times. This chain links TRBV30 with TRBJ1-2; D may be TRBD1 (5 bases). Germline CDR1 GTSNPN, CDR2 SVGIG (reference sequence). This CDR3 has 12 residues. The V gene lost 2 bases and the J gene lost 2 bases, with 6 bases spanning the gap. The CDR3 spells CAWSRGNYGYTF. The CDR3 nucleotides are TGTGCCTGGAGTAGGGGAAACTATGGCTACACCTTC.

The CDR3 loop reads CASSLLTSAFQETQYF. DNA for the CDR3: TGTGCCAGCAGCCTGCTAACTAGCGCGTTCCAAGAGACCCAGTACTTC. V gene TRBV16 combines with J gene TRBJ2-5; TRBD2 aligns across 7 bases. The CDR3 loop spans 16 amino acids. Trimming at V came to 4 bases and at J to 1 base, leaving 9 bases not matched to a gene. From germline, CDR1 is KGHSY and CDR2 FQNENV.

This clonotype was seen at least ten times. The CDR3 spells CATSDLLSPEQFF. The CDR3 DNA is TGTGCCACCAGTGATTTACTTTCGCCCGAGCAGTTCTTC. J is TRBJ2-1 and V is TRBV24-1; D call uncertain. The CDR3 spans 13 residues. Germline V gene sequence: CDR1 KGHDR, CDR2 SFDVKD. Trimming removed 1 base from V and 10 bases from J, with 10 bases in between.

The rearrangement uses TRBV15 and TRBJ2-5; 9 bases are a match to TRBD2. This CDR3 is built from 16 residues. Germline-derived CDR1 and CDR2 are LNHNV and YYDKDF (reference sequence). The trim removed 0 bases at V and 6 bases at J, leaving 8 bases unmatched. Written as DNA, the CDR3 is TGTGCCACCAGCAGAGACCCCCTAGCGGGGACGCAGACCCAGTACTTC. It encodes CATSRDPLAGTQTQYF.

This sequence joins TRBV7-9 and TRBJ2-1, with TRBD2 identical over 8 bases. The V gene end was trimmed by 5 bases and the J gene end by 3 bases; junction bases not matched to a gene: 9. The CDR3 is 16 amino acids. Germline V gene data show CDR1 as SEHNR and CDR2 as FQNEAQ (reference sequence). The CDR3 nucleotides read TGTGCCAGCAGCACTGCCGGGACTAGTATCTACAATGAGCAGTTCTTC. Its translation is CASSTAGTSIYNEQFF.

The chain uses TRBV10-3 and TRBJ2-7; possible D gene TRBD2, 5 bases. Trimming stripped 3 bases from V and 0 bases from J, with 6 bases between. Per germline, CDR1 ENHRY and CDR2 SYGVKD. The CDR3 contains 13 residues. The CDR3 spells CAISDRDSYEQYF. DNA of the CDR3: TGTGCCATCAGTGACCGGGACTCCTACGAGCAGTACTTC.

The chain has TRBV2 and TRBJ2-1; no definite D call. The germline V gene encodes CDR1 SNHLY and CDR2 FYNNEI. The CDR3 consists of 16 residues. Trimming took 2 bases from V and 9 from J, leaving 20 bases between them. The CDR3 region has the DNA TGTGCCAGCAGTGAACTGTCCTATTCCCCCAGACCTGAGCAGTTCTTC. This translates into CASSELSYSPRPEQFF.

This clonotype was seen more than once but under ten times. The genes are TRBV7-3 and TRBJ1-1, with D possibly being TRBD1 (5 bases). The V gene's germline CDR1 is SGHTA and CDR2 FQGTGA. The CDR3 has 14 amino acids. V was clipped by 5 bases and J by 4 bases, with 14 bases between them. The CDR3 here is CASSETGGSTEAFF. The CDR3, as DNA: TGTGCCAGCAGCGAGACGGGGGGGAGCACTGAAGCTTTCTTT.